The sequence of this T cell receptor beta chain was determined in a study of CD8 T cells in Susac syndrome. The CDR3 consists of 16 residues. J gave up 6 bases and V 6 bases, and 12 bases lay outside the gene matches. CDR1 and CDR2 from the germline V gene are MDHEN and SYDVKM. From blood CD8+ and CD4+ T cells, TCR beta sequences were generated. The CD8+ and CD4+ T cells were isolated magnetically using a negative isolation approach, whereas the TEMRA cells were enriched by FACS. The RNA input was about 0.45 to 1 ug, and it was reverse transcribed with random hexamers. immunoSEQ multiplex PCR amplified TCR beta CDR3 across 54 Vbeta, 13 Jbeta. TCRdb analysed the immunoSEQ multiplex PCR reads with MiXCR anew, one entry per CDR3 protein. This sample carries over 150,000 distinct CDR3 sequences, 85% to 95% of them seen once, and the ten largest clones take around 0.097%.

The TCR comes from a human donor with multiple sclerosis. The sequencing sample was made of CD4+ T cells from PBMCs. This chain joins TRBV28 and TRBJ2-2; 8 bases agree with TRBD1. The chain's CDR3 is CASRPRLAGGPGELFF. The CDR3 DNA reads TGTGCCAGCAGACCCCGCCTGGCAGGGGGCCCCGGGGAGCTGTTTTTT.